The sequence of this TCR beta chain was determined in a study of Ad26.COV2.S vaccination and SARS-CoV-2 variants. About the research overall: Trial arm assignment for the donor was COV1001 Ad26.COV2.S. Each vaccinee took Ad26.COV2.S intramuscularly, once or twice 56 days apart. Study-wide results and caveats: Reportedly, spike-specific CD8+ and CD4+ T cell responses achieved substantial breadth once vaccination had taken place. Measurements of TCR breadth and depth may have given underestimates of the total T cell responses.

The treatment was: roughly 19 received Ad26.COV2.S at low or high dose, single or two shots; roughly five received placebo; per-sample allocation not given. Collection of the samples took place on day 63 after the first injection of vaccine or placebo. Libraries were prepared by immunoSEQ multiplex PCR; TCRdb keeps only in-frame clonotypes and omits some of them. This table holds more than 300,000 clones, about 85% found once. The CDR3 runs 15 residues. V lost 5 bases and J lost 4; bases outside the gene matches: 7. The germline V gene has CDR1 MNHNY and CDR2 SVGAGI (reference sequence). In regard to this clone: The antigen is undetermined.

Sequenced material: peripheral blood, taken in a trial of Ad26.COV2.S vaccine versus placebo. The rearrangement uses TRBV6-6 and TRBJ2-7, with 11 nucleotides matching TRBD2. The sequence derives from a person aged 18 to 59 who received the Ad26.COV2.S COVID-19 vaccine or a placebo. The CDR3: CASSLAGTSGYEQYF. The CDR3 DNA reads TGTGCCAGCAGTCTCGCCGGGACTAGCGGTTACGAGCAGTACTTC.